The source of this T cell receptor (beta chain) is a study of technical replicates of blood from a few donors. Assay used: immunoSEQ multiplex PCR; TCRdb lists only in-frame clones, some missing. The data show about 68,000 clones, with under 98% seen just once and about 0.28% held by the top ten. Germline V gene sequence: CDR1 SGHRS, CDR2 YFSETQ. The CDR3 totals 14 residues. Trimming cost V 3 bases and J 4 bases, with 13 bases left between them. The gene calls are TRBV5-1 and TRBJ1-2; D gene unclear. The sequenced material came from T cells isolated from PBMCs. The clonotype originates from a human donor in good health. The CDR3 coding sequence is TGCGCCAGCAGCTCAAAAACTGCGGGCTATGGCTACACCTTC. Amino acids: CASSSKTAGYGYTF.